These 29 T cell receptor beta chains were sequenced from one sample in a study of T-cell reconstitution after alpha-beta-depleted transplantation in children. Unique molecular identifiers were used to barcode this TCRbeta library. TCRdb reprocessed the PCR reads via MiXCR and lists one record per CDR3 protein. Found here are more than 250,000 distinct CDR3 sequences, nearly 10% of them singletons; the top ten hold over 9%. The sample consisted of PBMCs from the stem cell graft donor, taken from the stem cell graft. These receptor sequences come from a human donor who donated a stem cell graft to a child with SCID.

At least ten counts were recorded for this clonotype. V is TRBV7-3 and J is TRBJ2-7, with a weak D call TRBD2 (5 bases). Between the trimmed V and J ends, which lost 6 bases and 6 bases, there was a span of 15 bases. The CDR3 spans 13 residues. Germline lookup yields CDR1 SGHTA and CDR2 FQGTGA. In DNA, the CDR3 is TGTGCCAGCAGTTTACGAGAAGGAGGCGAGCAGTACTTC. Translated, it gives CASSLREGGEQYF.

The sample holds a few counts of this clonotype. The V gene is TRBV7-9, the J gene TRBJ2-3; 7 bases align to TRBD1. This CDR3 spans 15 amino acids. After removal of 7 bases from V and 2 bases from J, the junction contained 9 bases not matched to a gene. From germline, CDR1 is SEHNR and CDR2 FQNEAQ (reference sequence). The CDR3 nucleotides read TGTGCCAGCACCCATTGGGACAGATCCACAGATACGCAGTATTTT. This encodes CASTHWDRSTDTQYF.

This clonotype has a count of ten or more. V is TRBV7-8 and J is TRBJ2-1, with a weak D call TRBD2 (6 bases). Trimming removed 1 base at V and 2 bases at J, with 12 bases between. Germline values: CDR1 SGHVS, CDR2 FQNEAQ. The CDR3 is 16 residues long. The CDR3 bases are TGTGCCAGCAGCTTAGTGGGCGGGGCCACCTACAATGAGCAGTTCTTC. Translated, it gives CASSLVGGATYNEQFF.

The table lists this clonotype with a few counts. The CDR3: CASSLAGVLAETYEQYF. The CDR3 DNA follows: TGTGCCAGCAGCCTGGCAGGGGTCCTAGCGGAGACCTACGAGCAGTACTTC. This sequence joins TRBV5-6 and TRBJ2-7, with D possibly being TRBD2 (7 bases). Trimming cost V 4 bases and J 2 bases, with 22 bases left between them. Germline V gene lookup returns CDR1 SGHDT and CDR2 YYEEEE. There are 17 residues in the CDR3.

This chain links TRBV29-1 with TRBJ1-3, with unresolved D. The germline V gene encodes CDR1 SQVTM and CDR2 ANQGSEA. The V and J ends lost 4 bases and 0 bases respectively, with 7 bases between them. The CDR3 sequence is 13 residues long. The CDR3 nucleotides read TGCAGCGTTGTATCCCTCTCTGGAAACACCATATATTTT. Amino acids: CSVVSLSGNTIYF. The full variable domain, its missing parts supplied by reference TRBV29-1 and TRBJ1-3, is SAVISQKPSRDICQRGTSLTIQCQVDSQVTMMFWYRQQPGQSLTLIATANQGSEATYESGFVIDKFPISRPNLTFSTLTVSNMSPEDSSIYLCSVVSLSGNTIYFGEGSWLTVV.

The V call is TRBV7-8, the J call TRBJ2-5; D remains unclear. Trimming removed 1 base from V and 4 bases from J, with 16 bases in between. Germline V gene data show CDR1 as SGHVS and CDR2 as FQNEAQ. This CDR3 has 16 amino acids. The CDR3 sequence: CASSLGIVGYGETQYF. Here the CDR3 DNA reads TGTGCCAGCAGCTTAGGCATTGTCGGGTACGGAGAGACCCAGTACTTC.

At least ten counts were recorded for this clonotype. The chain couples TRBV6-5 to TRBJ1-2; D call uncertain. The CDR3 contains 12 residues. Per germline, CDR1 MNHEY and CDR2 SVGAGI. V was shortened by 4 bases and J by 2 bases, with 5 bases between the two germline ends. Here the CDR3 DNA reads TGTGCCAGCAGTTCTGTAAACTATGGCTACACCTTC. Protein sequence: CASSSVNYGYTF.

This clonotype was counted a few times. The V and J genes are TRBV7-8 and TRBJ1-5; 10 nucleotides match TRBD1. Germline assignment: CDR1 SGHVS and CDR2 FQNEAQ. The CDR3 runs to 18 residues. The junction had 12 bases not matched to a gene; V was cut back by 3 bases and J by 4 bases. The CDR3 here is CASSLFTPRTGGNQPQHF. In DNA, the CDR3 is TGTGCCAGCAGCTTGTTTACCCCACGGACAGGGGGAAATCAGCCCCAGCATTTT. The complete variable domain, with remaining parts taken from reference TRBV7-8 and TRBJ1-5, reads GAGVSQSPRYKVAKRGQDVALRCDPISGHVSLFWYQQALGQGPEFLTYFQNEAQLDKSGLPSDRFFAERPEGSVSTLKIQRTQQEDSAVYLCASSLFTPRTGGNQPQHFGDGTRLSIL.

This clonotype has more than one count but fewer than ten. The chain links TRBV7-2 to TRBJ2-3; no clear D gene. The ends were cut back, 1 base at V and 4 bases at J, with 9 bases in the middle. Germline values: CDR1 SGHTA, CDR2 FQGNSA. The CDR3 spans 14 residues. Here the CDR3 DNA reads TGTGCCAGCAGCTTAGTGGTATTTGCAGATACGCAGTATTTT. Translation gives CASSLVVFADTQYF.

This clonotype occurred many times. The rearrangement joins TRBV20-1 to TRBJ2-3; 7 positions match TRBD2. There are 14 residues in the CDR3. V was clipped by 5 bases and J by 7 bases; unmatched bases: 12. Germline CDR1 DFQATT, CDR2 SNEGSKA (reference sequence). In DNA form, the CDR3 reads TGCAGTGCTCCTGCGACTAGCCGGGCGTATACGCAGTATTTT. Translation: CSAPATSRAYTQYF.

Ten or more counts support this clonotype. The gene calls are TRBV3-1 and TRBJ1-1; D is perhaps TRBD1 (6 bases). Germline CDR1 and CDR2: LGHDT and YNNKEL (reference sequence). This CDR3 comprises 14 residues. V lost 4 bases to trimming and J lost 6 bases, with 15 bases between them. The CDR3 DNA sequence: TGTGCCAGCAGCCTGACCCTAGGGGGTCCTGAAGCTTTCTTT. Translated: CASSLTLGGPEAFF. The variable domain in full, completed from reference TRBV3-1 and TRBJ1-1, reads DTAVSQTPKYLVTQMGNDKSIKCEQNLGHDTMYWYKQDSKKFLKIMFSYNNKELIINETVPNRFSPKSPDKAHLNLHINSLELGDSAVYFCASSLTLGGPEAFFGQGTRLTVV.

This clonotype was seen a few times. The chain uses TRBV6-1 and TRBJ1-1, with 10 bases that match TRBD1. The CDR3 has 14 residues. The V segment lost 6 bases and the J segment 4 bases; nucleotides outside the gene matches: 5. Germline V gene sequence: CDR1 MNHNS, CDR2 SASEGT. DNA for the CDR3: TGTGCCAGCAGCCGGGACAGGGGTGGCACTGAAGCTTTCTTT. It is translated as CASSRDRGGTEAFF.

This clonotype appeared a few times. V is TRBV4-1 and J is TRBJ2-3, with 15 bases that match TRBD2. Germline CDR1 is MGHRA and CDR2 is YSYEKL. The CDR3 contains 15 residues. V lost 4 bases, J lost 8 bases, and 4 bases stayed unmatched. DNA of the CDR3: TGCGCCAGCAGCCGGACTAGCGGGGGGGCGGGTACGCAGTATTTT. This encodes CASSRTSGGAGTQYF.

This clonotype was recorded a few times. The genes are TRBV21-1 and TRBJ1-2. TRBV21-1 is classified as a pseudogene. This CDR3 has 15 amino acids. The CDR3 DNA reads TGTGCCAGCAGCCCGGGGGGACCTGCCCCCTTTGGCTACACCTTC. As protein: CASSPGGPAPFGYTF.

The rearrangement joins TRBV12-3 or TRBV12-4 to TRBJ2-7; 8 bases fit TRBD2. This CDR3 has 15 amino acids. V dropped 5 bases and J dropped 1; count of bases not matched to a gene: 7. CDR3 sequence (DNA): TGTGCCAGCAGTCCCAAGAAGCGGGAGTCCTACGAGCAGTACTTC. As protein: CASSPKKRESYEQYF.

The rearrangement joins TRBV11-1 to TRBJ2-3, with 11 bases matching TRBD2. The V gene end was trimmed by 6 bases and the J gene end by 2 bases; junction bases not matched to a gene: 13. The CDR3 contains 18 residues. Germline V gene sequence: CDR1 SGHAT, CDR2 FQDESV (reference sequence). The CDR3 DNA follows: TGTGCCAGCAGTTCTATAGCGGGGGGGCCTCCAACCACAGATACGCAGTATTTT. This translates into CASSSIAGGPPTTDTQYF.

V and J are TRBV18 and TRBJ2-3; D might be TRBD2 (5 bases). Trimming removed 9 bases from V and 2 bases from J, with 24 bases in between. CDR3 size: 17 residues. Germline CDR1 is KGHSH and CDR2 is LQKENI. The CDR3 sequence: CASQGVLAGGPTDTQYF. In DNA, the CDR3 is TGTGCCAGTCAAGGAGTCCTGGCGGGTGGACCCACAGATACGCAGTATTTT. Together with reference TRBV18 and TRBJ2-3, the CDR3 gives the full variable domain: NAGVMQNPRHLVRRRGQEARLRCSPMKGHSHVYWYRQLPEEGLKFMVYLQKENIIDESGMPKERFSAEFPKEGPSILRIQQVVRGDSAAYFCASQGVLAGGPTDTQYFGPGTRLTVL.

The chain links TRBV19 to TRBJ2-7, with 8 positions matching TRBD1. V shed 6 bases and J 2 bases; nucleotides not matched to a gene: 3. The CDR3 contains 13 residues. In germline, CDR1 is LNHDA, CDR2 SQIVND (reference sequence). The CDR3 sequence: CASSRTGTYEQYF. Here the CDR3 DNA reads TGTGCCAGTAGCAGGACAGGGACCTACGAGCAGTACTTC.

The sample holds many counts of this clonotype. This rearrangement joins TRBV6-2 or TRBV6-3 to TRBJ2-5; TRBD1 might be the D (6 bases). V was shortened by 5 bases and J by 2 bases, with 9 bases between the two germline ends. The length of the CDR3 is 13 residues. Looked up from germline, CDR1 is MNHEY and CDR2 is SVGEGT. The CDR3 region has the DNA TGTGCCAGCAGTCGGGACACACAAGAGACCCAGTACTTC. It translates to CASSRDTQETQYF.

This clonotype was seen more than once but under ten times. V is TRBV9 and J is TRBJ1-1; D is undetermined. Germline assignment: CDR1 SGDLS and CDR2 YYNGEE. The ends were cut back, 0 bases at V and 6 bases at J, with 12 bases in the middle. CDR3 size: 14 residues. The CDR3 here is CASSVGSANPEAFF. CDR3 sequence (DNA): TGTGCCAGCAGCGTAGGGTCCGCCAACCCTGAAGCTTTCTTT. Combining the CDR3 with reference TRBV9 and TRBJ1-1 gives the whole variable domain DSGVTQTPKHLITATGQRVTLRCSPRSGDLSVYWYQQSLDQGLQFLIQYYNGEERAKGNILERFSAQQFPDLHSELNLSSLELGDSALYFCASSVGSANPEAFFGQGTRLTVV.

This clonotype was detected a few times. The V and J genes are TRBV20-1 and TRBJ2-3; D possibly corresponds to TRBD1 (6 bases). CDR1 is DFQATT and CDR2 is SNEGSKA in the germline V gene (reference sequence). The V gene lost 1 base and the J gene lost 1 base, with 15 bases spanning the gap. This CDR3 is built from 16 residues. CDR3: CSARATGSWGTDTQYF. The CDR3 coding sequence is TGCAGTGCTAGAGCAACAGGGAGTTGGGGCACAGATACGCAGTATTTT.

This clonotype came up a few times. The chain uses TRBV2 and TRBJ2-3, with D perhaps assigned TRBD1 or TRBD2 (7 bases each). The CDR3 has 15 amino acids. Germline values: CDR1 SNHLY, CDR2 FYNNEI. V shed 6 bases and J shed 3 bases, with 16 bases lying between them. CDR3 sequence (DNA): TGTGCCAGCAGGAGGGGGGGACAGTATACAGATACGCAGTATTTT. It yields the protein CASRRGGQYTDTQYF.

A remark on this clonotype: A much bigger clone sits one base away, suggesting this may be a read error. The chain uses TRBV6-5 and TRBJ2-3; 8 bases match TRBD2. This CDR3 has 15 amino acids. Germline lookup yields CDR1 MNHEY and CDR2 SVGAGI. The trim removed 6 bases at V and 2 bases at J, leaving 7 bases unmatched. The CDR3 DNA sequence: TGTGCCAGCAGATACGGGCGGGGGGACACAGATACGCAGTATTTT. Encoded protein: CASRYGRGDTDTQYF.

This clonotype was observed a handful of times. J is TRBJ2-1 and V is TRBV7-3; 7 positions agree with TRBD1. The V and J ends lost 1 base and 6 bases, in that order; junction bases with no gene match: 6. The CDR3 spans 15 residues. Germline assignment: CDR1 SGHTA and CDR2 FQGTGA. The CDR3 sequence is CASSLIGQAGNEQFF. DNA of the CDR3: TGTGCCAGCAGCTTAATAGGACAGGCTGGCAATGAGCAGTTCTTC.

This clonotype was observed many times. The CDR3 is CASKYSNQPQHF. CDR3 in DNA: TGTGCCAGCAAATATAGCAATCAGCCCCAGCATTTT. This chain connects TRBV5-8 to TRBJ1-5, with D unresolved. Between the trimmed V and J ends, which lost 6 bases and 0 bases, there was a span of 4 bases. The CDR3 is 12 residues long. Germline V gives CDR1 SGHTS, CDR2 YDEGEE.

Only a few counts were recorded for this clonotype. This chain connects TRBV7-2 to TRBJ2-3, with 9 bases fitting TRBD2. CDR3 length: 17 amino acids. Germline loops: CDR1 SGHTA, CDR2 FQGNSA. Unmatched junction bases numbered 11, after V lost 1 base and J lost 6 bases. The CDR3 here is CASSLVGIAGVGDTQYF. The CDR3 region has the DNA TGTGCCAGCAGCTTAGTAGGAATAGCGGGGGTGGGGGATACGCAGTATTTT.

On this clonotype: The germline gene is not matched at one end of the junction; a read error may be the cause. V is TRBV24-1 and J is TRBJ2-3; 11 bases are a match to TRBD2. This CDR3 has 16 residues. Germline assignment: CDR1 KGHDR and CDR2 SFDVKD. This CDR3 is CATSDYTSGGTGTQYF. Written as DNA, the CDR3 is TGTGCCACCAGTGATTATACTAGCGGGGGCACAGGTACGCAGTATTTT.

Only a few counts were recorded for this clonotype. The chain couples TRBV7-8 to TRBJ1-5; no reliable D call. The V gene lost 5 bases and the J gene lost 7 bases, with 24 bases spanning the gap. Germline V gene sequence: CDR1 SGHVS, CDR2 FQNEAQ. The CDR3 has 17 amino acids. The CDR3 spells CASSLLARSGLGQPQHF. The CDR3 bases are TGTGCCAGCAGCCTATTAGCACGGTCAGGTTTAGGGCAGCCCCAGCATTTT.

This chain links TRBV5-1 with TRBJ2-7; 14 bases line up with TRBD2. Germline V gene lookup returns CDR1 SGHRS and CDR2 YFSETQ. J lost 1 base, V lost 3 bases, and 9 bases had no gene match. This CDR3 comprises 18 residues. The CDR3 loop reads CASSWGLAGAIDSYEQYF. For the CDR3, the DNA is TGCGCCAGCAGCTGGGGACTAGCGGGGGCAATAGATTCCTACGAGCAGTACTTC. The variable domain in full, completed from reference TRBV5-1 and TRBJ2-7, reads KAGVTQTPRYLIKTRGQQVTLSCSPISGHRSVSWYQQTPGQGLQFLFEYFSETQRNKGNFPGRFSGRQFSNSRSEMNVSTLELGDSALYLCASSWGLAGAIDSYEQYFGPGTRLTVT.